The sequence of this T cell receptor beta chain was determined in a study of blood T cell repertoires in COVID-19. Across the study: Researchers got acute and convalescent COVID-19 samples from the United States, Italy and Spain. PBMCs, B-cell-depleted T cells, or T cells were the source of the cDNA or gDNA that made up the material.

TCRdb's copy holds only in-frame clones and misses some; the assay was immunoSEQ multiplex PCR. Of roughly 250,000 clones listed, approximately 86% are singletons. Between the trimmed V and J ends, which lost 1 base and 6 bases, there was a span of 12 bases. This CDR3 has 15 residues. The V gene's germline CDR1 is LNHNV and CDR2 YYDKDF (reference sequence). This rearrangement joins TRBV15 to TRBJ2-2, with D maybe TRBD1 (7 bases). The receptor was derived from a man in his fifties or sixties who had recovered from COVID-19. The material sequenced was peripheral blood. CDR3 sequence (DNA): TGTGCCACCAGCAGAGCCCAGGGGGGTCCCGGGGAGCTGTTTTTT. Its translation is CATSRAQGGPGELFF. Together with reference TRBV15 and TRBJ2-2, the CDR3 gives the full variable domain: DAMVIQNPRYQVTQFGKPVTLSCSQTLNHNVMYWYQQKSSQAPKLLFHYYDKDFNNEADTPDNFQSRRPNTSFCFLDIRSPGLGDTAMYLCATSRAQGGPGELFFGEGSRLTVL.